Listed below are T cell receptor beta chains from one sample, sequenced in a study of blood T cell repertoires in COVID-19. TCRdb's copy holds only in-frame clones and misses some; the assay was immunoSEQ multiplex PCR. The sample carries more than 150,000 clones, nearly 80% recorded once. The sequenced material came from PBMCs or T cells enriched from blood (not recorded which). Every receptor here comes from a man between 60 and 75 years old who had been exposed to COVID-19. Both conserved end residues are part of each CDR3. A D gene is named only where the DNA matches it firmly. Size is stated for part of the rows, as once, few or many counts, or as a class when the clone is expanded.

clone_size	d_call	v_call	j_call	cdr3_aa	cdr3_nt
.	TRBD1	TRBV19	TRBJ1-5	CASSTTGGNQPQHF	TGTGCCAGTAGTACCACAGGGGGCAATCAGCCCCAGCATTTT
.	TRBD1	TRBV6-5	TRBJ1-4	CASSPRQGGDEKLFF	TGTGCCAGCAGTCCGCGACAGGGTGGGGATGAAAAACTGTTTTTT
once	.	TRBV27	TRBJ1-5	CASSLGQTVQPQHF	TGTGCCAGCAGTTTGGGACAAACAGTACAGCCCCAGCATTTT
.	.	TRBV10-3	TRBJ1-5	CAISDKENQPQHF	TGTGCCATCAGTGACAAGGAGAATCAGCCCCAGCATTTT
.	TRBD1	TRBV7-3	TRBJ2-1	CASSSRQGRGRGEQFF	TGTGCCAGCAGCTCACGACAGGGCCGGGGTCGGGGTGAGCAGTTCTTC
.	TRBD2	TRBV29-1	TRBJ2-7	CSVGSGRGREQYF	TGCAGCGTTGGATCCGGGAGGGGTAGGGAGCAGTACTTC
.	TRBD2	TRBV30	TRBJ2-1	CAWSHLPTSGTHSEQFF	TGTGCCTGGAGTCACCTTCCGACTAGCGGCACCCACAGCGAGCAGTTCTTC
few	.	TRBV11-2	TRBJ1-5	CASSLGLDQPQHF	TGTGCCAGCAGCTTAGGTCTCGATCAGCCCCAGCATTTT
.	.	TRBV6-5	TRBJ1-5	CASTSGQSEFSPQHF	TGTGCCAGCACCTCAGGACAGAGCGAGTTTTCCCCCCAGCATTTT
.	.	TRBV19	TRBJ1-5	CASSIDRQAGQPQHF	TGTGCCAGTAGTATAGATCGACAGGCCGGTCAGCCCCAGCATTTT
.	TRBD1	TRBV5-6	TRBJ2-2	CASSYMTGGAGGELFF	TGTGCCAGCAGCTATATGACAGGGGGCGCAGGAGGGGAGCTGTTTTTT
few	TRBD2	TRBV5-1	TRBJ2-5	CASAPRSSSGRETQYF	TGCGCCAGCGCGCCAAGGTCGTCTAGCGGGAGGGAGACCCAGTACTTC
.	.	TRBV14	TRBJ1-3	CASSQVVDLRRVFSGNTIYF	TGTGCCAGCAGCCAAGTAGTAGATTTAAGGCGGGTCTTCTCTGGAAACACCATATATTTT
few	TRBD2	TRBV11-2	TRBJ2-1	CASSRGLAGGFTNEQFF	TGTGCCAGCAGCCGGGGACTAGCGGGAGGGTTTACAAATGAGCAGTTCTTC
.	TRBD1	TRBV11-2	TRBJ1-4	CASSLEGQGNEKLFF	TGTGCCAGCAGCTTAGAGGGACAGGGGAATGAAAAACTGTTTTTT
.	.	TRBV19	TRBJ1-1	CASNRGRNTEAFF	TGTGCCAGTAACCGGGGTCGGAACACTGAAGCTTTCTTT
.	.	TRBV28	TRBJ1-5	CASSPRFLSNQPQHF	TGTGCCAGCAGTCCGAGGTTCCTAAGCAATCAGCCCCAGCATTTT